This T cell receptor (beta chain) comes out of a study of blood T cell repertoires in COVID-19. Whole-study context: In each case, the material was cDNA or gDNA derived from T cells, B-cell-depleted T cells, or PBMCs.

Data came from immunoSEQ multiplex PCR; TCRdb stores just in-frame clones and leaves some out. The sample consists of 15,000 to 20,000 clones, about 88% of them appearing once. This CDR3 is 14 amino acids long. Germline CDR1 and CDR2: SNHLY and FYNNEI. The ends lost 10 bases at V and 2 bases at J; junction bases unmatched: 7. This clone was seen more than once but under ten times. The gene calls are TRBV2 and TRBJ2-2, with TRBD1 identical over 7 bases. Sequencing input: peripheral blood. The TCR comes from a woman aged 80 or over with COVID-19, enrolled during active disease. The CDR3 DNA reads TGTGCCACCATCGGGGACAGAAACACCGGGGAGCTGTTTTTT. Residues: CATIGDRNTGELFF.